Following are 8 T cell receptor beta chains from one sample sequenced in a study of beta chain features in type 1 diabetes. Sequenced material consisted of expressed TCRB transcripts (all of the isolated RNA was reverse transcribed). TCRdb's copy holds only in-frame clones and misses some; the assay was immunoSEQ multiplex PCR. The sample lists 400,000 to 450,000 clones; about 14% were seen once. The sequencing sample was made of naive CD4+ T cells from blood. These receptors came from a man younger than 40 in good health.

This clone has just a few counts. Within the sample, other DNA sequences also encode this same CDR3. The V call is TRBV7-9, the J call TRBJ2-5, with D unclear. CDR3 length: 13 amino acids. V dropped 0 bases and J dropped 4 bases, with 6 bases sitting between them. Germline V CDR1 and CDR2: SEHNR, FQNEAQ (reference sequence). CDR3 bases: TGTGCCAGCAGCTTAGCAGGTGGAGAGACCCAGTACTTC. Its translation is CASSLAGGETQYF.

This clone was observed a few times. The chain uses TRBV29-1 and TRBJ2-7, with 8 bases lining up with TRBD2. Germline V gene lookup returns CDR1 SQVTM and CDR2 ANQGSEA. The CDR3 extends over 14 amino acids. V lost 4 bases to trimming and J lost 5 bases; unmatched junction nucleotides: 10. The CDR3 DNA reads TGCAGCGTTGTGGTCCCAGCGGGGGCCCACGAGCAGTACTTC. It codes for CSVVVPAGAHEQYF.

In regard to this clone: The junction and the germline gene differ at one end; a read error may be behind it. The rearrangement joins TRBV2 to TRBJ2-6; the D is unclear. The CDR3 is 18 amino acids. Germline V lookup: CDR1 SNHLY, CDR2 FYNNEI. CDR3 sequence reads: CARSDSGSSFSGANVLTF. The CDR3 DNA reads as TGTGCCAGAAGTGACTCAGGCAGCAGCTTCTCTGGGGCCAACGTCCTGACTTTC.

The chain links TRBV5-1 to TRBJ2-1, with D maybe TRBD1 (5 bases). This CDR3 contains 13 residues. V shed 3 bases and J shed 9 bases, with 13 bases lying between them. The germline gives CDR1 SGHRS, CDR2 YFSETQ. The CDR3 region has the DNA TGCGCCAGCAGCTCCTCATGGGGCGGTGAGCAGTTCTTC. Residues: CASSSSWGGEQFF.

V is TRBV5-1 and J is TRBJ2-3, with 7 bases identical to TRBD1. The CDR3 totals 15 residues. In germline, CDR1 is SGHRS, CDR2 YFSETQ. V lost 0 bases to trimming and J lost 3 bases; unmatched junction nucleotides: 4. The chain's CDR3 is CASSLGQGGTDTQYF. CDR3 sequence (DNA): TGCGCCAGCAGCTTGGGACAGGGTGGGACAGATACGCAGTATTTT. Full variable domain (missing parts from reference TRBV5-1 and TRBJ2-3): KAGVTQTPRYLIKTRGQQVTLSCSPISGHRSVSWYQQTPGQGLQFLFEYFSETQRNKGNFPGRFSGRQFSNSRSEMNVSTLELGDSALYLCASSLGQGGTDTQYFGPGTRLTVL.

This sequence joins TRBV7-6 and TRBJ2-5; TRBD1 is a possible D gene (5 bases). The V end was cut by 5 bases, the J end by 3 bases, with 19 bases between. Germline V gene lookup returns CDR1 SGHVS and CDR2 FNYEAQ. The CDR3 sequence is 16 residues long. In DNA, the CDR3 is TGTGCCAGCAGCCACCCCTTGCGCAGGGAAAAAGAGACCCAGTACTTC. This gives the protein CASSHPLRREKETQYF.

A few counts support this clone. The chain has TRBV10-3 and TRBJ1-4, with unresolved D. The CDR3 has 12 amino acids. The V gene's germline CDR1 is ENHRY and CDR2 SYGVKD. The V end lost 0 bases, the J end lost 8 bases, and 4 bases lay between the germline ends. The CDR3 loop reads CAISESHEKLFF. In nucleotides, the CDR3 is TGTGCCATCAGTGAGTCTCACGAAAAACTGTTTTTT.

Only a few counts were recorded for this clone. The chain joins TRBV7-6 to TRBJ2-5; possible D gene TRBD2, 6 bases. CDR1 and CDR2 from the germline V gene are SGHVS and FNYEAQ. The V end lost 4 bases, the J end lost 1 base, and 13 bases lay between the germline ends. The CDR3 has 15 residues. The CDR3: CASSSIRGSQETQYF. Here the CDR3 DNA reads TGTGCCAGCAGCTCTATACGGGGGTCCCAAGAGACCCAGTACTTC.